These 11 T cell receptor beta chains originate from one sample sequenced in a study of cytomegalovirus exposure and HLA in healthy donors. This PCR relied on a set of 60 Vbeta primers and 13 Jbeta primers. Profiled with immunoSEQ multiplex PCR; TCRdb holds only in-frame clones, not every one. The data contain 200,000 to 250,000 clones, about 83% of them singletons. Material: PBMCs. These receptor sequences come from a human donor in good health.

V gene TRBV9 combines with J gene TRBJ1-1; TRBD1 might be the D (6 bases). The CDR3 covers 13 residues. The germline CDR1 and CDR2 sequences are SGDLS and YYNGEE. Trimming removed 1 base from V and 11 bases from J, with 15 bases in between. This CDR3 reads CASSVSPGQGAFF. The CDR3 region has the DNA TGTGCCAGCAGCGTAAGTCCAGGGCAGGGGGCTTTCTTT.

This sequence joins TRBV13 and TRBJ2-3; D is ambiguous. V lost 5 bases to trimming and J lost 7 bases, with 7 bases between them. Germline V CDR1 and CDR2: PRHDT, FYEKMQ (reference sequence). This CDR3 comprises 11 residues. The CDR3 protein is CASSLWYTQYF. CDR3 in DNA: TGTGCCAGCAGCCTATGGTATACGCAGTATTTT.

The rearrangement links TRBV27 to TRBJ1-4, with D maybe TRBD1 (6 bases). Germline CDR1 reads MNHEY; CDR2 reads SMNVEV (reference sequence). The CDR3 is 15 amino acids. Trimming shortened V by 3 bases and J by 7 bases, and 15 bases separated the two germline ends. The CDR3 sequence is CASSFRGGGFEKLFF. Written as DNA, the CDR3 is TGTGCCAGCAGTTTCCGGGGCGGGGGCTTTGAAAAACTGTTTTTT. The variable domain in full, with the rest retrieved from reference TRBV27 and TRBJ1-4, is EAQVTQNPRYLITVTGKKLTVTCSQNMNHEYMSWYRQDPGLGLRQIYYSMNVEVTDKGDVPEGYKVSRKEKRNFPLILESPSPNQTSLYFCASSFRGGGFEKLFFGSGTQLSVL.

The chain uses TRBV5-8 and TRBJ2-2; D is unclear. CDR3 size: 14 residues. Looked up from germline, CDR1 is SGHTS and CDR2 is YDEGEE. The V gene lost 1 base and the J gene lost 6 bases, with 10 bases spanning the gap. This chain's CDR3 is CASSLTRRPGELFF. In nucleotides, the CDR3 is TGTGCCAGCAGCTTGACAAGGAGACCCGGGGAGCTGTTTTTT.

The CDR3 loop reads CASSLGLGTDTQYF. In nucleotides, the CDR3 is TGTGCCAGCAGCTTGGGACTGGGCACAGATACGCAGTATTTT. The chain links TRBV9 to TRBJ2-3, with a weak D call TRBD2 (6 bases). There are 14 residues in the CDR3. V was cut by 4 bases and J by 1 base, with 10 bases left in between. Germline-derived CDR1 and CDR2 are SGDLS and YYNGEE.

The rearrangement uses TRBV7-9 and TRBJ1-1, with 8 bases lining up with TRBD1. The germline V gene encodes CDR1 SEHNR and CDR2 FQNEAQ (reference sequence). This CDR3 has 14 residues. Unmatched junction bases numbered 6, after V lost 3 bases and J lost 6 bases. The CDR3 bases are TGTGCCAGCAGCTTGACAGGGGAAATCGCTGAAGCTTTCTTT. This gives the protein CASSLTGEIAEAFF.

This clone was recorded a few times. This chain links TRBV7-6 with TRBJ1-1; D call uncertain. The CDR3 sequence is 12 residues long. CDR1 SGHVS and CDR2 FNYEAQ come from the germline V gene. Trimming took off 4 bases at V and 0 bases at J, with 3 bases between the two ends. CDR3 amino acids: CASSSVNTEAFF. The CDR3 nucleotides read TGTGCCAGCAGCTCGGTGAACACTGAAGCTTTCTTT.

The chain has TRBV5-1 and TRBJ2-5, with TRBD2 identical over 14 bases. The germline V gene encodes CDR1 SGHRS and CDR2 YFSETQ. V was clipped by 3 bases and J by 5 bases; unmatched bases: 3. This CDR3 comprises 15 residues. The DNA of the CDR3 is TGCGCCAGCAGCTCGCGACTAGCGGGAGGGGAGACCCAGTACTTC. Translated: CASSSRLAGGETQYF.

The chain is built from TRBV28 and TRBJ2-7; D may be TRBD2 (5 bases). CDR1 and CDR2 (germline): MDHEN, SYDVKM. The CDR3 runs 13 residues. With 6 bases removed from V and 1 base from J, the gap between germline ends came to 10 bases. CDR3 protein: CASSPSGSYEQYF. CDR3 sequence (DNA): TGTGCCAGCAGCCCGAGCGGATCCTACGAGCAGTACTTC.

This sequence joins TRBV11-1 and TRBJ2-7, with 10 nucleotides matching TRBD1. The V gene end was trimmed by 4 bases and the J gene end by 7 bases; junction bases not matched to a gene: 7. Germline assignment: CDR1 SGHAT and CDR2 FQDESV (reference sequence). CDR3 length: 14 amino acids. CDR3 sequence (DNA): TGTGCCAGCAGCTCTGGGACAGGGGAAGGGGAGCAGTACTTC. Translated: CASSSGTGEGEQYF.

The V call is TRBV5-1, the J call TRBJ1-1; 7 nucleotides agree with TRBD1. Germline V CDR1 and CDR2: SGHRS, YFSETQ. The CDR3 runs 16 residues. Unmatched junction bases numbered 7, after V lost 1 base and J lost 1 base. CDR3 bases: TGCGCCAGCAGCTTGCTGACAGGGATGGGGAACACTGAAGCTTTCTTT. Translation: CASSLLTGMGNTEAFF.